Following are 5 T cell receptor beta chains from one sample sequenced in a study of cytomegalovirus exposure and HLA in healthy donors. Vbeta (60) and Jbeta (13) primers were used in the PCR. Only in-frame clones appear in the TCRdb table, and some are missing; sequencing was by immunoSEQ multiplex PCR. The table shows around 170,000 clones, with around three quarters occurring only once. The specimen sequenced was PBMCs. Receptors were obtained from a man between 35 and 55 years old in good health and CMV-seronegative.

The rearrangement uses TRBV5-1 and TRBJ2-7, with a tentative D call TRBD1 (5 bases). From germline, CDR1 is SGHRS and CDR2 YFSETQ. CDR3 size: 15 residues. The V gene lost 2 bases and the J gene lost 6 bases, with 18 bases spanning the gap. The CDR3: CASSFDSQGLSEQYF. For the CDR3, the DNA is TGCGCCAGCAGCTTTGATTCCCAGGGTCTTAGCGAGCAGTACTTC.

The rearrangement links TRBV27 to TRBJ1-2; TRBD1 is a possible D gene (5 bases). V lost 3 bases and J 0 bases, leaving 26 bases between the germline ends. The CDR3 is 20 amino acids. The V gene's germline CDR1 is MNHEY and CDR2 SMNVEV (reference sequence). CDR3: CASSFTPGTSTSETNYGYTF. In DNA, the CDR3 is TGTGCCAGCAGTTTTACTCCCGGGACTTCTACTAGCGAGACTAACTATGGCTACACCTTC.

This chain connects TRBV5-1 to TRBJ2-3, with D maybe TRBD1 (6 bases). The CDR3 contains 13 residues. Germline CDR1 reads SGHRS; CDR2 reads YFSETQ. V shed 7 bases and J shed 5 bases, with 14 bases lying between them. Written as DNA, the CDR3 is TGCGCCAGCGGAGTTACAGGGCGAGATACGCAGTATTTT. It yields the protein CASGVTGRDTQYF. Using reference TRBV5-1 and TRBJ2-3 for the parts outside the CDR3, the full variable domain is KAGVTQTPRYLIKTRGQQVTLSCSPISGHRSVSWYQQTPGQGLQFLFEYFSETQRNKGNFPGRFSGRQFSNSRSEMNVSTLELGDSALYLCASGVTGRDTQYFGPGTRLTVL.

The rearrangement uses TRBV15 and TRBJ2-1; 14 nucleotides agree with TRBD2. The CDR3 spans 18 residues. Trimming cost V 8 bases and J 0 bases; bases outside gene matches: 9. Looked up from germline, CDR1 is LNHNV and CDR2 is YYDKDF (reference sequence). This CDR3 reads CATRSGLAGGRSYNEQFF. CDR3 in DNA: TGTGCCACCCGCTCTGGACTAGCGGGAGGTCGCTCCTACAATGAGCAGTTCTTC.

In nucleotides, the CDR3 is TGTGCCAGTAGTATTGGAGTGAACACTGAAGCTTTCTTT. This codes for CASSIGVNTEAFF. This chain links TRBV19 with TRBJ1-1; D unclear. Germline loops: CDR1 LNHDA, CDR2 SQIVND (reference sequence). The CDR3 covers 13 residues. V was shortened by 3 bases and J by 0 bases, with 5 bases between the two germline ends.